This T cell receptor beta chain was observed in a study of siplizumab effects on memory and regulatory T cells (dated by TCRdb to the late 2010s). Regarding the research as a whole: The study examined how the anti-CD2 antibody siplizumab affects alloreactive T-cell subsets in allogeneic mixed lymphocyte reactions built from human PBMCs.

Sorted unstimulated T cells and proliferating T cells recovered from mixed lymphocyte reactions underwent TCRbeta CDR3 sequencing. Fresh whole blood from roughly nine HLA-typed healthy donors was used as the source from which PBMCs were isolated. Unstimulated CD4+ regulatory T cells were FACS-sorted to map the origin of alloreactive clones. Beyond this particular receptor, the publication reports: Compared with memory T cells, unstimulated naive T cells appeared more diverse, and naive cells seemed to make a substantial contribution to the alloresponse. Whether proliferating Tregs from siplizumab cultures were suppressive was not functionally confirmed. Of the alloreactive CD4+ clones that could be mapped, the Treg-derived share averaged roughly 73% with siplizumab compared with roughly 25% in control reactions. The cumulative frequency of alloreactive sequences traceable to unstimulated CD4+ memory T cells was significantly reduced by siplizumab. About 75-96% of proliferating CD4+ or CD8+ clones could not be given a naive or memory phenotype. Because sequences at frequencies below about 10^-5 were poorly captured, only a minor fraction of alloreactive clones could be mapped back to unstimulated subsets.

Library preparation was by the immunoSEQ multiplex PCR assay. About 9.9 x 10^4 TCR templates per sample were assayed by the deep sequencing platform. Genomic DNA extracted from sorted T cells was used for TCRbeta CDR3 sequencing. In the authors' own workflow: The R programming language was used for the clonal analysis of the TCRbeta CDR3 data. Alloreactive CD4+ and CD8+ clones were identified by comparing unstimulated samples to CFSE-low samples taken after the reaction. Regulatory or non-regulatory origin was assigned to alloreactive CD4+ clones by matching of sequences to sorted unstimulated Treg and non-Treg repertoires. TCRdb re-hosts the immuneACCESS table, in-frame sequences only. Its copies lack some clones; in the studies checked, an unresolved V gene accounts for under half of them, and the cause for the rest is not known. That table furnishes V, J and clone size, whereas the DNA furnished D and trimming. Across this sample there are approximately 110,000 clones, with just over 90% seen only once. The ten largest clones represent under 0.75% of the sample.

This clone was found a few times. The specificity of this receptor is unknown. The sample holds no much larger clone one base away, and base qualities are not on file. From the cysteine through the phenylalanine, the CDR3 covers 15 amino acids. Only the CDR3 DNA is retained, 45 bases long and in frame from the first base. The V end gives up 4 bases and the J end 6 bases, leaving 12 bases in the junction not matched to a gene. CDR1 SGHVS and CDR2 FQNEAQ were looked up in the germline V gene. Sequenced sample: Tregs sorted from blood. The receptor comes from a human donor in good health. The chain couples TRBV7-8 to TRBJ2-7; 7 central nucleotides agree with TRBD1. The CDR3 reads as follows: CASSSRQGSIGEQYF. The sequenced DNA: TGTGCCAGCAGCTCCCGACAGGGTAGTATCGGCGAGCAGTACTTC.